Shown below are 10 T cell receptor beta chains from a single sample sequenced in a study of blood T cell repertoires in COVID-19. Sequencing was performed with immunoSEQ multiplex PCR; in TCRdb, only in-frame clones are kept and a portion is missing. The sample includes 300,000 to 500,000 clones, more than 75% seen only once; the top ten take 0.95% to 1%. Sequenced: PBMCs or T cells enriched from blood (not recorded which). These receptors came from a woman in her thirties with acute COVID-19.

V usage is TRBV29-1 and J usage is TRBJ1-1; the D is unclear. V was pared by 6 bases and J by 3 bases, with 14 bases between. In germline, CDR1 is SQVTM, CDR2 ANQGSEA. CDR3 length equals 13 residues. For the CDR3, the DNA is TGCAGCGTCAAAAGGACGGGGTACACTGAAGCTTTCTTT. This gives the protein CSVKRTGYTEAFF.

This chain joins TRBV5-1 and TRBJ2-1; possibly TRBD2 for D (6 bases). V was pared by 4 bases and J by 6 bases, with 11 bases between. The CDR3 is 13 amino acids. From germline, CDR1 is SGHRS and CDR2 YFSETQ. The CDR3 DNA is TGCGCCAGCAGCCCGGGGGTTACCAATGAGCAGTTCTTC. The encoded protein is CASSPGVTNEQFF. The full variable domain, its missing parts supplied by reference TRBV5-1 and TRBJ2-1, is KAGVTQTPRYLIKTRGQQVTLSCSPISGHRSVSWYQQTPGQGLQFLFEYFSETQRNKGNFPGRFSGRQFSNSRSEMNVSTLELGDSALYLCASSPGVTNEQFFGPGTRLTVL.

This clone was picked up one time. The V gene is TRBV6-5, the J gene TRBJ1-5; D might be TRBD1 (5 bases). CDR1 and CDR2 from the germline V gene are MNHEY and SVGAGI. The CDR3 consists of 13 residues. Trimming pared 7 bases from V and 6 bases from J, leaving 13 bases between. This chain's CDR3 is CASTGTIIQPQHF. In DNA, the CDR3 is TGTGCCAGCACCGGGACTATAATTCAGCCCCAGCATTTT.

This chain links TRBV27 with TRBJ1-1, with TRBD1 matching over 7 bases. This CDR3 contains 13 residues. Germline V gene data show CDR1 as MNHEY and CDR2 as SMNVEV (reference sequence). V lost 4 bases to trimming and J lost 3 bases; unmatched junction nucleotides: 2. The CDR3 loop reads CASSWQGDTEAFF. CDR3 bases: TGTGCCAGCAGTTGGCAGGGGGACACTGAAGCTTTCTTT.

The chain carries TRBV9 and TRBJ1-3, with 8 bases identical to TRBD1. CDR3 length: 15 residues. After removal of 0 bases from V and 2 bases from J, the junction contained 1 base not matched to a gene. Germline CDR1 SGDLS, CDR2 YYNGEE. In nucleotides, the CDR3 is TGTGCCAGCAGCGTAGGGACAGGGACTGGAAACACCATATATTTT. This gives the protein CASSVGTGTGNTIYF.

The chain uses TRBV6-5 and TRBJ1-1; a possible D gene is TRBD1 (5 bases). In germline, CDR1 is MNHEY, CDR2 SVGAGI. V dropped 2 bases and J dropped 4 bases, with 17 bases sitting between them. The CDR3 runs to 16 residues. The CDR3 sequence is CASSYPVGGAATEAFF. The CDR3 DNA reads TGTGCCAGCAGTTACCCCGTGGGCGGGGCGGCCACTGAAGCTTTCTTT.

The chain couples TRBV5-1 to TRBJ1-2; tentatively, D is TRBD1 (6 bases). This CDR3 contains 14 residues. V gave up 2 bases and J gave up 4 bases, with 12 bases separating them. Germline V gene sequence: CDR1 SGHRS, CDR2 YFSETQ. The CDR3 here is CASSFKGHPYGYTF. The CDR3 region has the DNA TGCGCCAGCAGCTTTAAGGGACACCCCTATGGCTACACCTTC.

The genes are TRBV9 and TRBJ2-7; 7 bases map to TRBD2. The CDR3 is made up of 14 amino acids. Germline trimming cut 4 bases from V and 2 bases from J; bases unmatched to any gene: 6. Germline V CDR1 and CDR2: SGDLS, YYNGEE. The CDR3 spells CASSTGGGPYEQYF. For the CDR3, the DNA is TGTGCCAGCAGCACTGGGGGAGGGCCCTACGAGCAGTACTTC.

The chain joins TRBV7-2 to TRBJ2-3; TRBD2 agrees at 9 bases. The CDR3 is made up of 17 amino acids. J lost 5 bases, V lost 0 bases, and 9 bases had no gene match. Germline CDR1 SGHTA, CDR2 FQGNSA. The CDR3 protein is CASSLAMRGGRGDTQYF. DNA of the CDR3: TGTGCCAGCAGCTTAGCCATGCGGGGGGGCCGCGGAGATACGCAGTATTTT.

The rearrangement links TRBV25-1 to TRBJ2-7, with 10 bases matching TRBD1. The CDR3 spans 14 residues. J gave up 1 base and V 7 bases, and 4 bases lay outside the gene matches. Germline V gene data show CDR1 as MGHDK and CDR2 as SYGVNS. CDR3 sequence reads: CASKGQGMSYEQYF. The CDR3 DNA reads as TGTGCCAGCAAGGGACAGGGGATGTCCTACGAGCAGTACTTC.